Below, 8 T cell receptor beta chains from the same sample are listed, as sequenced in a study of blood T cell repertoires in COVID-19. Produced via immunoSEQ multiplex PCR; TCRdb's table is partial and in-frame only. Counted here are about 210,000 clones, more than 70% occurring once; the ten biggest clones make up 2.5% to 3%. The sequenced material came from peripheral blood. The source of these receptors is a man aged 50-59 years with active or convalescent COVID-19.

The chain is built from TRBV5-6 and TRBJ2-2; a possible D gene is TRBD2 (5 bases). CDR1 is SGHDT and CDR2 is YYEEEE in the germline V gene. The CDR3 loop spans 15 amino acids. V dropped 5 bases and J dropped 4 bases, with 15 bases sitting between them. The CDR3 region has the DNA TGTGCCAGCAGGTCACCGTCCCGGGGCACCGGGGAGCTGTTTTTT. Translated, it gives CASRSPSRGTGELFF.

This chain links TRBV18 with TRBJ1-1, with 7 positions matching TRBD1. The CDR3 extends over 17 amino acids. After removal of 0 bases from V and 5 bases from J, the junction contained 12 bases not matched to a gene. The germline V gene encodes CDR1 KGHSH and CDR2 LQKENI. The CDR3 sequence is CASSPPAIGGPKTEAFF. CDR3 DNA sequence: TGTGCCAGCTCACCACCGGCCATAGGGGGCCCGAAGACTGAAGCTTTCTTT.

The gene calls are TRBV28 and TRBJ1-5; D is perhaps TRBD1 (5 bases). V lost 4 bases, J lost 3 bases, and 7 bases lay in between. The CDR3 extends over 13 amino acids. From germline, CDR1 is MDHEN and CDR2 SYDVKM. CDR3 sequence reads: CASSYRPNQPQHF. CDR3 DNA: TGTGCCAGCAGTTACAGGCCCAATCAGCCCCAGCATTTT.

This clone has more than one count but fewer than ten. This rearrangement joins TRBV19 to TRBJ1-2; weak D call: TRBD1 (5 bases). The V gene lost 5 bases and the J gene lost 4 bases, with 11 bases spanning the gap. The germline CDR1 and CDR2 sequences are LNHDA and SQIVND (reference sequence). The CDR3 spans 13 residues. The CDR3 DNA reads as TGTGCCAGTAGTGGGGGGATCTCCTATGGCTACACCTTC. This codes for CASSGGISYGYTF.

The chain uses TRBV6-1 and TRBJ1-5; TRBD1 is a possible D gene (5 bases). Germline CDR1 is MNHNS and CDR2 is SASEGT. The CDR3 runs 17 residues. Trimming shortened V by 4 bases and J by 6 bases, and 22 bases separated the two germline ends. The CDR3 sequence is CASSVPASGGGGQPQHF. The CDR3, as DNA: TGTGCCAGCAGTGTCCCCGCCTCGGGGGGGGGTGGTCAGCCCCAGCATTTT.

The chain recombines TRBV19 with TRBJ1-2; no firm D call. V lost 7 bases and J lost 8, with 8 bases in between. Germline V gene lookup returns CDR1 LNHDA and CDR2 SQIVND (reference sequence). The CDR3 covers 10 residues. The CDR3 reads CASNSGGYTF. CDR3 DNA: TGTGCCAGTAACTCGGGAGGCTACACCTTC.

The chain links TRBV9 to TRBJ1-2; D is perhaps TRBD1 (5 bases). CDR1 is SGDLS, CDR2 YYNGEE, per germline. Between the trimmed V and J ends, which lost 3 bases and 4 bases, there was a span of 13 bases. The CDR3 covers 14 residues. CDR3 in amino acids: CASSAQETGYGYTF. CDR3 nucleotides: TGTGCCAGCAGCGCACAAGAAACAGGCTATGGCTACACCTTC.

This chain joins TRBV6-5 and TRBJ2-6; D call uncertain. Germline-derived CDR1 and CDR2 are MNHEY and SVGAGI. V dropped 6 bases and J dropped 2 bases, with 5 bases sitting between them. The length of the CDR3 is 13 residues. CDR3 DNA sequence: TGTGCCAGCAGCCCCACTGGGGCCAACGTCCTGACTTTC. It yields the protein CASSPTGANVLTF.